The 26 T cell receptor beta chains below come from one sample, sequenced in a study of a mutant IDH1 vaccine in newly diagnosed glioma. TCRdb's table, derived via immunoSEQ multiplex PCR, lists solely in-frame clones and lacks some. The table records around 38,000 clones, roughly four fifths of them present only once. Indicated time point: week 5, during vaccination. The content of each vaccine dose was 300 ug of mutant IDH1 20-mer peptide, and topical imiquimod accompanied it. Their target antigens are unknown. The starting material was PBMCs, obtained from a glioma patient whose treatment included an IDH1 peptide vaccine. Receptors originate from a man in his thirties or forties with glioma.

In nucleotides, the CDR3 is TGTGCCAGCAGCAGACAGGGTTCCTACGAGCAGTACTTC. Protein: CASSRQGSYEQYF. The chain has TRBV5-5 and TRBJ2-7; 7 nucleotides align to TRBD1. V lost 4 bases to trimming and J lost 1 base; unmatched junction nucleotides: 2. The CDR3 is made up of 13 amino acids. Germline assignment: CDR1 SGHKS and CDR2 YYEKEE (reference sequence). Based on the CDR3 plus reference TRBV5-5 and TRBJ2-7, the full variable domain is DAGVTQSPTHLIKTRGQQVTLRCSPISGHKSVSWYQQVLGQGPQFIFQYYEKEERGRGNFPDRFSARQFPNYSSELNVNALLLGDSALYLCASSRQGSYEQYFGPGTRLTVT.

V usage is TRBV7-9 and J usage is TRBJ1-4; the match to TRBD1 covers 10 bases. V lost 5 bases to trimming and J lost 5 bases; unmatched junction nucleotides: 5. Germline V gene sequence: CDR1 SEHNR, CDR2 FQNEAQ (reference sequence). The CDR3 totals 15 residues. The CDR3 protein is CASSGRTGGNEKLFF. DNA for the CDR3: TGTGCCAGCAGCGGCCGGACAGGGGGGAATGAAAAACTGTTTTTT.

The V gene is TRBV29-1, the J gene TRBJ1-2; D ambiguous. The germline gives CDR1 SQVTM, CDR2 ANQGSEA. The ends were cut back, 6 bases at V and 0 bases at J, with 17 bases in the middle. CDR3 length equals 15 residues. Written as DNA, the CDR3 is TGCAGCGTAAGGGCCGGCGGACCAACTAACTATGGCTACACCTTC. Amino acids: CSVRAGGPTNYGYTF.

In this sample, this clone turned up a few times. The V gene is TRBV28, the J gene TRBJ1-6; no definite D call. The CDR3 extends over 12 amino acids. Trimming shortened V by 6 bases and J by 15 bases, and 15 bases separated the two germline ends. Germline values: CDR1 MDHEN, CDR2 SYDVKM. CDR3 amino acids: CASSPPTDNLHF. As DNA, the CDR3 is TGTGCCAGCAGCCCGCCGACCGATAACCTCCACTTT.

The chain links TRBV4-1 to TRBJ1-4; D unresolved. The CDR3 runs 16 residues. The V gene's germline CDR1 is MGHRA and CDR2 YSYEKL. Between the trimmed V and J ends, which lost 1 base and 0 bases, there was a span of 9 bases. The CDR3: CASSQGPGATNEKLFF. DNA of the CDR3: TGCGCCAGCAGCCAAGGTCCAGGAGCAACTAATGAAAAACTGTTTTTT.

Only a few counts were recorded for this clone. This chain's CDR3 is CASSDGQGASTGELFF. DNA for the CDR3: TGTGCCAGCAGTGATGGACAGGGGGCTAGCACCGGGGAGCTGTTTTTT. The chain recombines TRBV2 with TRBJ2-2, with 11 bases aligning to TRBD1. J lost 4 bases, V lost 3 bases, and 4 bases had no gene match. This CDR3 has 16 residues. Per the germline V gene, CDR1 is SNHLY and CDR2 is FYNNEI.

The rearrangement uses TRBV2 and TRBJ1-1, with 9 bases that match TRBD1. The V gene end was trimmed by 2 bases and the J gene end by 10 bases; junction bases not matched to a gene: 8. Germline lookup yields CDR1 SNHLY and CDR2 FYNNEI. The CDR3 covers 14 residues. The CDR3 coding sequence is TGTGCCAGCAGTGAACTCCGGACAGGGGTTCCAGCTTTCTTT. Translated: CASSELRTGVPAFF.

The chain links TRBV25-1 to TRBJ2-1, with D tentatively TRBD2 (6 bases). Germline values: CDR1 MGHDK, CDR2 SYGVNS. V was shortened by 4 bases and J by 9 bases, with 10 bases between the two germline ends. The CDR3 is made up of 12 amino acids. CDR3 residues: CASSAVAVEQFF. The CDR3 DNA sequence: TGTGCCAGCAGTGCCGTAGCGGTTGAGCAGTTCTTC.

The chain has TRBV9 and TRBJ1-1, with D possibly matching TRBD1 (6 bases). Trimming took off 4 bases at V and 6 bases at J, with 13 bases between the two ends. Germline CDR1 and CDR2: SGDLS and YYNGEE. The CDR3 is made up of 13 amino acids. The CDR3 region is CASSPLSGAEAFF. CDR3 DNA sequence: TGTGCCAGCAGCCCCCTGTCAGGGGCTGAAGCTTTCTTT.

The genes are TRBV4-3 and TRBJ2-7; a possible D gene is TRBD1 (6 bases). The V end lost 1 base, the J end lost 3 bases, and 19 bases lay between the germline ends. The CDR3 sequence is 17 residues long. Germline lookup yields CDR1 LGHNA and CDR2 YSLEER. The CDR3 nucleotides read TGCGCCAGCAGCCAAGTTCATTTCCGGGACACCAACTACGAGCAGTACTTC. As protein: CASSQVHFRDTNYEQYF.

The chain couples TRBV10-3 to TRBJ1-1, with D unclear. V was clipped by 11 bases and J by 5 bases, with 18 bases between them. Germline-derived CDR1 and CDR2 are ENHRY and SYGVKD. There are 13 residues in the CDR3. Here the CDR3 reads CAAAPGSDTEAFF. The CDR3 DNA reads TGTGCCGCCGCCCCGGGGTCGGATACTGAAGCTTTCTTT.

The chain employs TRBV5-4 and TRBJ2-7; weak D call: TRBD2 (6 bases). Germline V lookup: CDR1 SGHNT, CDR2 YYREEE (reference sequence). CDR3 length equals 13 residues. The V and J ends lost 4 bases and 0 bases respectively, with 8 bases between them. The CDR3 coding sequence is TGTGCCAGCAGCCCGGGACTCTCCTACGAGCAGTACTTC. Its protein product is CASSPGLSYEQYF.

This clone showed up just once. The J gene is TRBJ1-5, the V gene TRBV6-5; D perhaps matches TRBD1 (5 bases). In germline, CDR1 is MNHEY, CDR2 SVGAGI. V gave up 6 bases and J gave up 1 base, with 13 bases separating them. This CDR3 region has 15 residues. CDR3 nucleotide sequence: TGTGCCAGCAGCCCAGTGGAGGGGAGCAATCAGCCCCAGCATTTT. Its translation is CASSPVEGSNQPQHF.

V gene TRBV14 combines with J gene TRBJ2-7; 10 bases are shared with TRBD1. The CDR3 length is 18 residues. V shed 1 base, J shed 4 bases, and the junction held 13 bases outside the gene matches. Germline lookup yields CDR1 SGHDN and CDR2 FVKESK. CDR3 in amino acids: CASSQVSCRTGGRYEQYF. CDR3 bases: TGTGCCAGCAGCCAAGTTAGTTGCAGGACAGGGGGTAGATACGAGCAGTACTTC.

This chain connects TRBV10-3 to TRBJ2-2, with 8 bases aligning to TRBD2. The germline gives CDR1 ENHRY, CDR2 SYGVKD. The CDR3 consists of 16 residues. The V and J ends lost 4 bases and 0 bases, in that order; junction bases with no gene match: 4. The CDR3, as DNA: TGTGCCATCAGTGCGACTAGCGATGCGAACACCGGGGAGCTGTTTTTT. It translates to CAISATSDANTGELFF.

A single count supports this clone. The chain has TRBV28 and TRBJ2-7; no clear D gene. Trimming pared 7 bases from V and 1 base from J, leaving 11 bases between. The CDR3 length is 13 residues. Germline assignment: CDR1 MDHEN and CDR2 SYDVKM. CDR3 nucleotide sequence: TGTGCCAGCATAGCACGGCAGTCCTACGAGCAGTACTTC. It codes for CASIARQSYEQYF.

V usage is TRBV6-5 and J usage is TRBJ1-6; D gene uncertain. V was trimmed by 0 bases and J by 0 bases, leaving 6 bases between them. CDR3 length: 16 amino acids. Germline V gene data show CDR1 as MNHEY and CDR2 as SVGAGI. The CDR3 region has the DNA TGTGCCAGCAGTTACTCTTCGGGCTCCTATAATTCACCCCTCCACTTT. Amino acid sequence: CASSYSSGSYNSPLHF.

CDR3 bases: TGTGCCATCAGGGAGAACAGGGGAACTGAAGCTTTCTTT. This codes for CAIRENRGTEAFF. The chain carries TRBV10-3 and TRBJ1-1; 7 bases fit TRBD1. CDR3 length equals 13 residues. The J segment lost 5 bases and the V segment lost 6 bases, leaving 6 bases of the junction unmatched. Germline lookup yields CDR1 ENHRY and CDR2 SYGVKD.

This clone occurred a few times. This rearrangement joins TRBV4-1 to TRBJ1-1; no clear D gene. Trimming cost V 5 bases and J 1 base, with 11 bases left between them. CDR3 length: 14 residues. Per the germline V gene, CDR1 is MGHRA and CDR2 is YSYEKL. CDR3: CASSARSGNTEAFF. CDR3 nucleotide sequence: TGCGCCAGCAGCGCCCGCTCCGGGAACACTGAAGCTTTCTTT.

This rearrangement joins TRBV7-9 to TRBJ1-2; 10 nucleotides match TRBD1. CDR3 size: 14 residues. Unmatched junction bases numbered 4, after V lost 3 bases and J lost 6 bases. Germline V gene lookup returns CDR1 SEHNR and CDR2 FQNEAQ (reference sequence). The CDR3 is CASSFGQGDDGYTF. CDR3 in DNA: TGTGCCAGCAGCTTTGGACAGGGGGATGATGGCTACACCTTC.

V gene TRBV4-1 combines with J gene TRBJ1-2; TRBD1 aligns across 9 bases. CDR1 is MGHRA, CDR2 YSYEKL, per germline. The CDR3 is made up of 15 amino acids. V lost 5 bases, J lost 8 bases, and 12 bases stayed unmatched. The CDR3 region is CASSFPTGTGIGYTF. Written as DNA, the CDR3 is TGCGCCAGCAGCTTTCCCACCGGGACAGGGATCGGCTACACCTTC.

This chain connects TRBV2 to TRBJ1-3, with D maybe TRBD1 (5 bases). CDR3 size: 14 residues. V was shortened by 6 bases and J by 3 bases, with 12 bases between the two germline ends. CDR1 and CDR2 (germline): SNHLY, FYNNEI. In DNA, the CDR3 is TGTGCCAGCAGGACAGATGTACTTGGAAACACCATATATTTT. Translated: CASRTDVLGNTIYF.

This clone was detected once. The V and J genes are TRBV7-3 and TRBJ1-2; D is ambiguous. The germline V gene has CDR1 SGHTA and CDR2 FQGTGA. The CDR3 covers 15 residues. V shed 5 bases and J shed 2 bases, with 15 bases lying between them. The CDR3 DNA reads TGTGCCAGCAGCCCGGGCGGAGGGCAGAACTATGGCTACACCTTC. It is translated as CASSPGGGQNYGYTF.

J is TRBJ2-2 and V is TRBV2; 7 bases map to TRBD2. CDR1 and CDR2 from the germline V gene are SNHLY and FYNNEI. Trimming took 10 bases from V and 4 from J; bases not matched to a gene: 12. This CDR3 is built from 15 residues. The CDR3 spells CATQEGLAATGELFF. The CDR3 DNA is TGTGCCACCCAGGAGGGTCTAGCGGCCACCGGGGAGCTGTTTTTT.

The rearrangement links TRBV19 to TRBJ1-2; possibly TRBD1 for D (5 bases). Germline V gene data show CDR1 as LNHDA and CDR2 as SQIVND (reference sequence). V lost 2 bases, J lost 8 bases, and 18 bases lay in between. CDR3 length: 15 amino acids. The CDR3 nucleotides read TGTGCCAGTAGTATACCGGGGGTCCCTGGAGGAGGCTACACCTTC. This codes for CASSIPGVPGGGYTF.

This clone has only a few counts. The chain employs TRBV30 and TRBJ1-1, with TRBD1 matching 10 bases. The CDR3 contains 13 residues. Per germline, CDR1 GTSNPN and CDR2 SVGIG (reference sequence). V shed 3 bases, J shed 12 bases, and the junction held 10 bases outside the gene matches. In DNA form, the CDR3 reads TGTGCCTGGAGGGGGACAGGGGCAGCGATAACTTTCTTT. It specifies CAWRGTGAAITFF.